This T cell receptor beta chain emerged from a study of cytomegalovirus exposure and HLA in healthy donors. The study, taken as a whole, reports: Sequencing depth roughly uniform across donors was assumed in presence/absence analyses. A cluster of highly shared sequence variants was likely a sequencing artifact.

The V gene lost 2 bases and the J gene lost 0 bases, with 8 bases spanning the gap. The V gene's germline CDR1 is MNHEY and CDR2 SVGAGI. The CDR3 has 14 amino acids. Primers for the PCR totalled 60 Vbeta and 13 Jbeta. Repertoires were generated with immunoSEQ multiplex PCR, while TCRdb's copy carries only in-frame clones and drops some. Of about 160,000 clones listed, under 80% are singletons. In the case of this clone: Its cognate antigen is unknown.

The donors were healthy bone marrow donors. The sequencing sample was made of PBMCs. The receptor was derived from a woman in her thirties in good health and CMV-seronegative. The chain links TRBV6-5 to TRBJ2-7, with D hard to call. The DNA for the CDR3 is TGTGCCAGCAGTTACACGGAGTACTCCTACGAGCAGTACTTC. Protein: CASSYTEYSYEQYF.